This T cell receptor (beta chain) was obtained from a study of blood T cell repertoires in COVID-19. Study at large: Sources were T cells, B-cell-depleted T cells, or PBMCs; the material itself was cDNA or gDNA.

Deletions cut 6 bases from V and 4 bases from J, with 13 bases between. The germline V gene encodes CDR1 MDHEN and CDR2 SYDVKM. This CDR3 contains 14 residues. Source study methods: Estimated nucleated cell counts came from reference gene primer amplification. The assay was immunoSEQ multiplex PCR, and TCRdb's table has in-frame clones only and misses some. V and J calls and clone size follow that table, whereas D and trimming were derived from the DNA. The sample records fewer than 350,000 clones, around 84% being singletons. This sequence joins TRBV28 and TRBJ1-5; TRBD1 is a possible D gene (6 bases). The sequencing sample was made of PBMCs or T cells enriched from blood (not recorded which). The TCR comes from a woman under 40 who had been exposed to COVID-19. CDR3 bases: TGTGCCAGCAGCCCGATCGACAGGAATCAGCCCCAGCATTTT. Its translation is CASSPIDRNQPQHF.